These T cell receptor beta chains were read from a single sample in a study of prognosis after radiotherapy for stage I lung cancer. TCRdb re-called the multiplex PCR reads with MiXCR, one entry per CDR3 protein. The table lists over 45,000 distinct CDR3 sequences, 26% of them singletons. The specimen comprised PBMCs, sampled before or after stereotactic body radiation therapy (not recorded which). The receptors were sampled from a donor aged 50 or older with non-small cell lung cancer. Each CDR3 is given with its conserved first and last residue.

J: TRBJ1-1; V: TRBV18; CDR3: CASSPPNRPYTEAFF
J: TRBJ1-1; V: TRBV19; CDR3: CASSISRWDTEAFF
J: TRBJ1-5; V: TRBV20-1; CDR3: CSAGGGSNQPQHF
J: TRBJ2-4; V: TRBV18; CDR3: CASSPSGQGGRLAKNIQYF
J: TRBJ1-2; V: TRBV9; CDR3: CASSVWDNYGYTF
J: TRBJ2-2; V: TRBV6-2/TRBV6-3; CDR3: CATRLAGNTGELFF
J: TRBJ2-5; V: TRBV30; CDR3: CASRITTQETQYF
J: TRBJ1-1; V: TRBV6-9; CDR3: CASSSGNTEAFF
J: TRBJ1-1; V: TRBV30; CDR3: CAWSVAPPEAFF
J: TRBJ1-4; V: TRBV3-1; CDR3: CASSQAGGPNEKLFF
J: TRBJ1-2; V: TRBV19; CDR3: CASSTTTWGLRGYTF
J: TRBJ2-2; V: TRBV4-2; CDR3: CASSPSGGASTGELFF
J: TRBJ1-1; V: TRBV12-3/TRBV12-4; CDR3: CASSLANRNTEAFF
J: TRBJ1-2; V: TRBV4-2; CDR3: CASSLGEGAGGYGYTF
J: TRBJ2-1; V: TRBV24-1; CDR3: CATSGYLEGDYNEQFF
J: TRBJ2-7; V: TRBV24-1; CDR3: CATSTGHSYEQYF
J: TRBJ1-5; V: TRBV12-3/TRBV12-4; CDR3: CASSGTGSGQPQHF
J: TRBJ2-3; V: TRBV20-1; CDR3: CSASEPSTDTQYF
J: TRBJ1-5; V: TRBV15; CDR3: CATSREVAAAGQPQHF
J: TRBJ2-5; V: TRBV18; CDR3: CASSLAPPLLTGGAVETQYF
J: TRBJ1-5; V: TRBV5-6; CDR3: CASSLGGSLYSNQPQHF
J: TRBJ1-3; V: TRBV10-2; CDR3: CASSRGGGNTIYF
J: TRBJ2-1; V: TRBV5-4; CDR3: CASSWVGGGNYEQFF
J: TRBJ1-4; V: TRBV4-2; CDR3: CASSQEVTNPEKLFF
J: TRBJ1-1; V: TRBV25-1; CDR3: CASSEQGKTEAFF
J: TRBJ2-7; V: TRBV10-2; CDR3: CASARQGYNEQYF
J: TRBJ2-1; V: TRBV5-5; CDR3: CASSLATGRLSSYNEQFF
J: TRBJ1-1; V: TRBV5-1; CDR3: CASSLEYGSTEAFF
J: TRBJ2-7; V: TRBV6-1; CDR3: CASSKRDMSYEQYF
J: TRBJ1-1; V: TRBV12-3/TRBV12-4; CDR3: CASLGWEGATEAFF
J: TRBJ2-1; V: TRBV5-1; CDR3: CASSLEGLAPNEQFF
J: TRBJ1-2; V: TRBV29-1; CDR3: CSVEVDYGYTF
J: TRBJ1-4; V: TRBV18; CDR3: CASSPPNRETNEKLFF
J: TRBJ1-1; V: TRBV2; CDR3: CASGLSSGLKAEAFF
J: TRBJ2-1; V: TRBV12-3/TRBV12-4; CDR3: CASSVTPTSGGVREQFF
J: TRBJ1-4; V: TRBV14; CDR3: CASSQDLRPGGGKLFF
J: TRBJ2-3; V: TRBV11-3; CDR3: CASSLGAGSTDTQYF
J: TRBJ1-5; V: TRBV6-4; CDR3: CASTGGGVGAPAF
J: TRBJ1-5; V: TRBV28; CDR3: CASSRDPGQPQHF
J: TRBJ1-3; V: TRBV6-1; CDR3: CASSELVFGNTIYF
J: TRBJ1-2; V: TRBV20-1; CDR3: CSASGVANYGYTF
J: TRBJ1-6; V: TRBV5-1; CDR3: CASSLGDSNSPLHF
J: TRBJ2-2; V: TRBV7-3; CDR3: CASSLTQLGELFF
J: TRBJ2-7; V: TRBV24-1; CDR3: CATSESGTGINYEQYF
J: TRBJ2-6; V: TRBV18; CDR3: CASSPSTIGANVLTF
J: TRBJ2-3; V: TRBV20-1; CDR3: CSASSGGAGDTQYF
J: TRBJ1-2; V: TRBV4-1; CDR3: CASSQTTGVQYGYTF
J: TRBJ1-5; V: TRBV25-1; CDR3: CASRETGSNQPQHF
J: TRBJ1-5; V: TRBV19; CDR3: CASSTGGGQPQHF
J: TRBJ2-5; V: TRBV6-5; CDR3: CASSYSTGREETQYF
J: TRBJ2-7; V: TRBV7-9; CDR3: CASSLQGGSYEQYF
J: TRBJ1-6; V: TRBV9; CDR3: CASSVAGDNNSPLHF
J: TRBJ2-5; V: TRBV5-1; CDR3: CASSPGQVETQYF
J: TRBJ1-2; V: TRBV5-1; CDR3: CASSLEWGDGYTF
J: TRBJ1-4; V: TRBV5-4; CDR3: CASSLAGQGRKLFF
J: TRBJ2-7; V: TRBV5-5; CDR3: CASSLAVGFMTYEQYF
J: TRBJ1-2; V: TRBV2; CDR3: CASRTENLLSKNYGYTF
J: TRBJ2-5; V: TRBV12-3/TRBV12-4; CDR3: CASSFHIAGQETQYF
J: TRBJ2-7; V: TRBV7-9; CDR3: CASSLNPGSYEQYF